Each of the 23 T cell receptor beta chains below was sequenced from the same sample in a study of T cells in Graves' hyperthyroidism and ophthalmopathy (dated by TCRdb to between 2018 and 2021). The receptor library was made with multiplex PCR. The instrument was an Illumina HiSeq 2000. The TCR beta CDR3 regions were amplified from RNA transcripts. A first-round RT-PCR of the TCR CDR3 used the HTBI primer set with the Qiagen OneStep RT-PCR kit. TCRdb trimmed public reads at Q25 via fastp, called clones via MiXCR and kept in-frame beta chains. Rows are combined by CDR3 protein, so each entry shows the most common genes and DNA. The sample records hundreds of thousands of distinct CDR3 sequences, roughly a sixth of which are singletons. The ten largest clones take up around 19% of the sample. Input material: blood. These receptors originate from a young woman with Graves' hyperthyroidism.

This clonotype was picked up many times. V and J are TRBV28 and TRBJ2-7; 16 bases line up with TRBD2. CDR1 and CDR2 (germline): MDHEN, SYDVKM. Trimming took 3 bases from V and 2 from J; bases not matched to a gene: 13. The CDR3 spans 20 residues. The CDR3 is CASSLAEGTSGRVVPYEQYF. For the CDR3, the DNA is TGTGCCAGCAGTTTGGCAGAAGGGACTAGCGGGAGGGTAGTCCCCTACGAGCAGTACTTC. Looking up the rest from reference TRBV28 and TRBJ2-7 gives the full variable domain: DVKVTQSSRYLVKRTGEKVFLECVQDMDHENMFWYRQDPGLGLRLIYFSYDVKMKEKGDIPEGYSVSREKKERFSLILESASTNQTSMYLCASSLAEGTSGRVVPYEQYFGPGTRLTVT.

This chain uses TRBV11-2 with TRBJ2-5, with 12 bases fitting TRBD2. CDR1 is SGHAT and CDR2 is FQNNGV in the germline V gene. The CDR3 is 16 amino acids. V dropped 0 bases and J dropped 5; count of bases not matched to a gene: 4. The CDR3 sequence: CASSLELAGGGETQYF. The DNA of the CDR3 is TGTGCCAGCAGCTTAGAACTAGCGGGAGGAGGGGAGACCCAGTACTTC. Together with reference TRBV11-2 and TRBJ2-5, the CDR3 gives the full variable domain: EAGVAQSPRYKIIEKRQSVAFWCNPISGHATLYWYQQILGQGPKLLIQFQNNGVVDDSQLPKDRFSAERLKGVDSTLKIQPAKLEDSAVYLCASSLELAGGGETQYFGPGTRLLVL.

The chain uses TRBV27 and TRBJ2-7, with 7 bases matching TRBD1. V lost 2 bases, J lost 3 bases, and 4 bases stayed unmatched. CDR1 and CDR2 from the germline V gene are MNHEY and SMNVEV (reference sequence). The CDR3 is 14 amino acids. For the CDR3, the DNA is TGTGCCAGCAGTTTAAGACAGGGTTTCTACGAGCAGTACTTC. Protein sequence: CASSLRQGFYEQYF.

This chain connects TRBV5-6 to TRBJ2-2; 9 positions agree with TRBD2. V shed 3 bases and J 4 bases; nucleotides not matched to a gene: 7. CDR3 length: 16 residues. The germline V gene encodes CDR1 SGHDT and CDR2 YYEEEE. DNA of the CDR3: TGTGCCAGCAGCTGGGAGCGGGGGGACCGCACCGGGGAGCTGTTTTTT. Translated: CASSWERGDRTGELFF.

This clonotype has a count of ten or more. The chain recombines TRBV12-3 or TRBV12-4 with TRBJ1-3; 7 nucleotides align to TRBD1. The junction had 8 bases not matched to a gene; V was cut back by 3 bases and J by 0 bases. This CDR3 region has 17 residues. CDR3 sequence (DNA): TGTGCCAGCAGTTTTGGATTGGGACAGTCCTCTGGAAACACCATATATTTT. Residues: CASSFGLGQSSGNTIYF.

About this clonotype itself: Possible read error: a much larger clone is one base away. The V and J genes are TRBV28 and TRBJ2-1, with 9 bases lining up with TRBD2. CDR3 length: 20 residues. From germline, CDR1 is MDHEN and CDR2 SYDVKM. The V gene end was trimmed by 8 bases and the J gene end by 3 bases; junction bases not matched to a gene: 23. The CDR3 loop is CASLSSSGTSFSLVYNEQFF. CDR3 nucleotide sequence: TGTGCCAGCCTCTCTTCGTCCGGGACTAGCTTTAGCCTGGTCTACAATGAGCAGTTCTTC.

The chain carries TRBV3-1 and TRBJ2-1; no firm D call. Trimming cost V 6 bases and J 0 bases, with 12 bases left between them. This CDR3 comprises 15 residues. Germline V gene sequence: CDR1 LGHDT, CDR2 YNNKEL (reference sequence). The CDR3 is CASSPAPDSYNEQFF. CDR3 nucleotides: TGTGCCAGCAGTCCCGCCCCCGACTCCTACAATGAGCAGTTCTTC.

J is TRBJ2-2 and V is TRBV7-2, with D possibly being TRBD1 or TRBD2 (5 bases each). Trimming shortened V by 0 bases and J by 7 bases, and 9 bases separated the two germline ends. The CDR3 length is 14 residues. Germline V gene lookup returns CDR1 SGHTA and CDR2 FQGNSA. The CDR3 coding sequence is TGTGCCAGCAGCTTAGCTGACAGCGGCGGGGAGCTGTTTTTT. Protein sequence: CASSLADSGGELFF.

There are a few counts of this clonotype. This chain connects TRBV7-9 to TRBJ2-7, with D uncertain. From germline, CDR1 is SEHNR and CDR2 FQNEAQ (reference sequence). V was trimmed by 3 bases and J by 6 bases, leaving 9 bases between them. CDR3 length: 12 residues. The CDR3 nucleotides read TGTGCCAGCAGCTTCCGATGGGGCGAGCAGTACTTC. It encodes CASSFRWGEQYF.

This chain connects TRBV5-5 to TRBJ2-1; possible D gene TRBD1, 6 bases. The CDR3 has 14 amino acids. CDR1 SGHKS and CDR2 YYEKEE come from the germline V gene (reference sequence). V was cut by 1 base and J by 8 bases, with 13 bases left in between. The chain's CDR3 is CASSLHYPGDEQFF. The CDR3 DNA is TGTGCCAGCAGCTTGCACTACCCAGGGGATGAGCAGTTCTTC. Full variable domain (remainder filled in from reference TRBV5-5 and TRBJ2-1): DAGVTQSPTHLIKTRGQQVTLRCSPISGHKSVSWYQQVLGQGPQFIFQYYEKEERGRGNFPDRFSARQFPNYSSELNVNALLLGDSALYLCASSLHYPGDEQFFGPGTRLTVL.

This clonotype was observed at least ten times. The rearrangement links TRBV5-1 to TRBJ2-5; D call uncertain. Germline CDR1 SGHRS, CDR2 YFSETQ. The CDR3 length is 12 residues. The V end was cut by 4 bases, the J end by 5 bases, with 9 bases between. Here the CDR3 DNA reads TGCGCCAGCAGCCTTACGTTGGAGACCCAGTACTTC. This gives the protein CASSLTLETQYF.

A remark on this clonotype: A much larger clone differs from this one at a single base, so this may be a read error. The chain joins TRBV29-1 to TRBJ2-1; D is uncertain. The ends were cut back, 4 bases at V and 2 bases at J, with 6 bases in the middle. This CDR3 has 12 amino acids. Per germline, CDR1 SQVTM and CDR2 ANQGSEA. CDR3 loop: CSVGAAYNEQFF. The CDR3 DNA is TGCAGCGTTGGGGCAGCCTACAATGAGCAGTTCTTC.

This clonotype was counted at least ten times. V is TRBV19 and J is TRBJ2-3; 14 bases line up with TRBD2. CDR1 and CDR2 from the germline V gene are LNHDA and SQIVND (reference sequence). Unmatched junction bases numbered 6, after V lost 9 bases and J lost 4 bases. This CDR3 is 15 amino acids long. The DNA for the CDR3 is TGTGCCAGCAGCCTGGGACTAGCGGGAGCAGATACGCAGTATTTT. Amino acid sequence: CASSLGLAGADTQYF.

Ten or more counts support this clonotype. The chain uses TRBV12-3 or TRBV12-4 and TRBJ2-3; 8 bases match TRBD2. Trimming removed 6 bases from V and 1 base from J; junction bases left unmatched: 9. The CDR3 contains 16 residues. The CDR3 spells CASSGLGLARTDTQYF. The CDR3 coding sequence is TGTGCCAGCAGCGGACTCGGACTAGCCCGCACAGATACGCAGTATTTT.

V is TRBV12-3 or TRBV12-4 and J is TRBJ2-3; 9 positions agree with TRBD1. V lost 4 bases to trimming and J lost 5 bases; unmatched junction nucleotides: 13. The CDR3 runs 17 residues. CDR3 loop: CASSSRHKTGGIDTQYF. CDR3 nucleotides: TGTGCCAGCAGTTCTCGTCACAAGACAGGGGGAATAGATACGCAGTATTTT.

This clonotype appeared many times. The rearrangement links TRBV27 to TRBJ2-7; no clear D gene. The CDR3 totals 13 residues. The ends were cut back, 3 bases at V and 0 bases at J, with 6 bases in the middle. Germline V CDR1 and CDR2: MNHEY, SMNVEV (reference sequence). The CDR3 protein is CASSFEGSYEQYF. CDR3 sequence (DNA): TGTGCCAGCAGTTTTGAAGGCTCCTACGAGCAGTACTTC.

The J gene is TRBJ2-7, the V gene TRBV28, with 9 bases lining up with TRBD2. Germline V CDR1 and CDR2: MDHEN, SYDVKM. The CDR3 extends over 15 amino acids. V lost 5 bases, J lost 6 bases, and 11 bases stayed unmatched. CDR3 in DNA: TGTGCCAGCAGTCCAGAGATAGCGGGAGCGGGCGAGCAGTACTTC. Translation gives CASSPEIAGAGEQYF.

The chain is built from TRBV2 and TRBJ2-7, with 11 bases aligning to TRBD1. Trimming took 6 bases from V and 4 from J; bases not matched to a gene: 5. Germline CDR1 reads SNHLY; CDR2 reads FYNNEI. There are 14 residues in the CDR3. The CDR3 loop is CASRVRDRGYEQYF. Written as DNA, the CDR3 is TGTGCCAGCAGGGTCCGGGACAGGGGGTACGAGCAGTACTTC.

On this clonotype itself: A junction boundary mismatches the germline segment, possibly from a read error. The rearrangement joins TRBV5-6 to TRBJ1-2, with TRBD1 identical over 7 bases. Germline values: CDR1 SGHDT, CDR2 YYEEEE. This CDR3 contains 13 residues. In DNA, the CDR3 is TGTGCCAGCAGCTTGGGGACAGGCCAGTTTCTGGCCTTC. It codes for CASSLGTGQFLAF.

The rearrangement uses TRBV12-3 or TRBV12-4 and TRBJ1-6; a weak D match, TRBD1 (5 bases). The CDR3 sequence is 14 residues long. Trimming took off 6 bases at V and 18 bases at J, with 24 bases between the two ends. This chain's CDR3 is CASSPNTGTAATHF. The CDR3 nucleotides read TGTGCCAGCAGCCCTAACACCGGGACTGCCGCCACCCACTTT.

This rearrangement joins TRBV30 to TRBJ2-6; no clear D. Trimming pared 4 bases from V and 0 bases from J, leaving 7 bases between. The CDR3 is 14 amino acids. Germline values: CDR1 GTSNPN, CDR2 SVGIG (reference sequence). CDR3 amino acids: CAWIENSGANVLTF. The CDR3 nucleotides read TGTGCCTGGATCGAAAACTCTGGGGCCAACGTCCTGACTTTC.

This clonotype has ten or more counts. The chain couples TRBV20-1 to TRBJ2-1; 15 nucleotides match TRBD2. This CDR3 has 16 amino acids. Germline trimming cut 5 bases from V and 6 bases from J; bases unmatched to any gene: 8. Germline values: CDR1 DFQATT, CDR2 SNEGSKA (reference sequence). The CDR3 coding sequence is TGCAGTGCTGTCTTCAGGACTAGCGGGAGGGCCAATGAGCAGTTCTTC. This gives the protein CSAVFRTSGRANEQFF.

This chain uses TRBV9 with TRBJ1-1, with D perhaps matching TRBD1 (5 bases). CDR1 is SGDLS and CDR2 is YYNGEE in the germline V gene. V lost 3 bases and J lost 0, with 12 bases in between. The CDR3 is 15 residues long. The CDR3 sequence: CASSAGDLMNTEAFF. CDR3 bases: TGTGCCAGCAGCGCGGGGGACCTAATGAACACTGAAGCTTTCTTT.